Listed below are T cell receptor beta chains from one sample, sequenced in a study of cytomegalovirus exposure and HLA in healthy donors. Measured with immunoSEQ multiplex PCR; TCRdb has only the in-frame clones, and not every one. The sample contains roughly 120,000 clones, about 80% of which appear only once. The sequencing input was PBMCs. These receptors all come from a young man in good health and CMV-seropositive. The CDR3 runs from the conserved cysteine through the conserved F or W. The D gene is left open where the match is weak. Clone size appears in some rows only: once, few, many, or a class for an expanded clone.

>.|TRBJ1-5|TRBV28|13|few
TGTGCCAGCAGTTTGGAGGGCCAGCAGCCCCAGCATTTT
CASSLEGQQPQHF
>TRBD1|TRBJ2-7|TRBV10-2|14|.
TGCGCCAGCAGTACGGACAGGGACTCCTACGAGCAGTACTTC
CASSTDRDSYEQYF
>TRBD1|TRBJ1-4|TRBV5-4|14|few
TGTGCCAGCAGTCGAGACAGGGGTAATGAAAAACTGTTTTTT
CASSRDRGNEKLFF
>TRBD2|TRBJ2-1|TRBV9|17|.
TGTGCCAGCAGCGTAGCATCCCTAGCGGGGTCCTACAATGAGCAGTTCTTC
CASSVASLAGSYNEQFF
>TRBD2|TRBJ2-1|TRBV5-1|15|.
TGCGCCAGCAGCTTGGTCGGGGGGGGGTACAATGAGCAGTTCTTC
CASSLVGGGYNEQFF
>.|TRBJ2-7|TRBV7-9|12|once
TGTGCCAGCAGGGGCGGACACTACGAGCAGTACTTC
CASRGGHYEQYF
>TRBD2|TRBJ2-5|TRBV9|15|.
TGTGCCAGCAGTCGGACTAGCGGGGGCCAAGAGACCCAGTACTTC
CASSRTSGGQETQYF
>TRBD1|TRBJ1-6|TRBV4-3|15|.
TGCGCCAGCAGCCCCGGACAGGCCGATAATTCACCCCTCCACTTT
CASSPGQADNSPLHF
>TRBD2|TRBJ2-7|TRBV7-2|16|.
TGTGCCAGCAGCTCAGAAGGGACTAGCGGGAGCTACGAGCAGTACTTC
CASSSEGTSGSYEQYF
>TRBD2|TRBJ2-1|TRBV9|13|.
TGTGCCAGCAGCGTATCTAGCGGGGTGGAGCAGTTCTTC
CASSVSSGVEQFF
>TRBD2|TRBJ2-1|TRBV4-2|16|.
TGTGCCAGCAGCCAAGATGAGCGGGGGGGTTTGGGTGAGCAGTTCTTC
CASSQDERGGLGEQFF
>TRBD2|TRBJ2-5|TRBV9|15|.
TGTGCCAGCGCGCCTAGCGGGGGGTCGGTAGAGACCCAGTACTTC
CASAPSGGSVETQYF
>.|TRBJ1-1|TRBV5-4|15|.
TGTGCCAGCAGCTCCCCCCTCGTCGGGAACACTGAAGCTTTCTTT
CASSSPLVGNTEAFF
>TRBD2|TRBJ2-2|TRBV19|18|.
TGTGCCAGTAGTATAGATCTCTCTAGCGGGGGGGCCCGAGGGGAGCTGTTTTTT
CASSIDLSSGGARGELFF
>TRBD1|TRBJ2-1|TRBV5-8|14|.
TGTGCCAGCAGCTTGGGGACAGGGAGCAATGAGCAGTTCTTC
CASSLGTGSNEQFF
>.|TRBJ1-4|TRBV9|15|.
TGTGCCAGCAGCGTAGGGGGGGACCCTAGGGAAAAACTGTTTTTT
CASSVGGDPREKLFF
>.|TRBJ2-3|TRBV5-1|12|few
TGCGCCAGCAGCTTGGCAGCAGATACGCAGTATTTT
CASSLAADTQYF
>.|TRBJ2-7|TRBV19|14|.
TGTGCCAGTAGCCAAAGGGACTCCTCCTACGAGCAGTACTTC
CASSQRDSSYEQYF
>.|TRBJ2-5|TRBV25-1|13|.
TGTGCCAGCAGTGAGGCGGGTTGGGAGACCCAGTACTTC
CASSEAGWETQYF
>.|TRBJ2-7|TRBV7-9|15|.
TGTGCCAGCAGCTTAGAAGAGGTCCCGGGATACGGGCAGTACTTC
CASSLEEVPGYGQYF
>.|TRBJ2-1|TRBV27|16|few
TGTGCCAGCAATCAAGGAGGGGTTCCGGCCTACAATGAGCAGTTCTTC
CASNQGGVPAYNEQFF
>.|TRBJ2-7|TRBV11-2|12|few
TGTGCCAGCAGCCGTTGGACATACGAGCAGTACTTC
CASSRWTYEQYF
>.|TRBJ1-4|TRBV4-2|17|once
TGTGCCAGCAGCCTTCCACCGGGCGGGGGGCGGATTGAAAAACTGTTTTTT
CASSLPPGGGRIEKLFF
>TRBD1|TRBJ1-6|TRBV5-6|14|.
TGTGCCAGCAGCTTGGGACAGGGTTTCTCACCCCTCCACTTT
CASSLGQGFSPLHF
>.|TRBJ1-2|TRBV4-1|14|.
TGCGCCAGCAGCGGCTTGACGGAGCACTATGGCTACACCTTC
CASSGLTEHYGYTF
>.|TRBJ1-6|TRBV27|16|.
TGTGCCAGCAGTCGTCCCGGATCGGACAGAAATTCACCCCTCCACTTT
CASSRPGSDRNSPLHF
>.|TRBJ1-4|TRBV6-6|12|.
TGTGCTGCGGGCCGGGCTAATGAAAAACTGTTTTTT
CAAGRANEKLFF
>.|TRBJ1-1|TRBV28|13|.
TGTGCCAGCAGTTTGGATACAGCCCCTGCGGCTTTCTTT
CASSLDTAPAAFF
>.|TRBJ1-6|TRBV7-9|13|.
TGTGCCAGCAGCTCCGAACAGAAGTCACCCCTCCACTTT
CASSSEQKSPLHF
>TRBD1|TRBJ2-7|TRBV7-2|14|.
TGTGCCAGCAGCTTAACTGGACAGGTGGACGAGCAGTACTTC
CASSLTGQVDEQYF
>.|TRBJ1-5|TRBV9|15|.
TGTGCCAGCAGCTTGACCGGGACTCCAAATCAGCCCCAGCATTTT
CASSLTGTPNQPQHF
>TRBD2|TRBJ2-7|TRBV2|13|.
TGTGCCAGCAGTGAAGGGCCGGGGGGCGAGCAGTACTTC
CASSEGPGGEQYF
>.|TRBJ2-7|TRBV28|14|few
TGTGCCAGCAGTTTACTACGGTTCTCCTACGAGCAGTACTTC
CASSLLRFSYEQYF
>.|TRBJ2-3|TRBV30|16|.
TGTGCCTGGAGTGTACTGGGGGGGGCTGGCACAGATACGCAGTATTTT
CAWSVLGGAGTDTQYF
>.|TRBJ2-2|TRBV5-4|14|.
TGTGCCAGCAGCTTTGACTCTTACACCGGGGAGCTGTTTTTT
CASSFDSYTGELFF